This is a list of T cell receptor beta chains from one sample in a study of CXCR3-negative and CXCR3-positive naive CD8 T cells. TCRdb derives one entry per CDR3 protein from the 5' RACE reads, leaving out DNA. The repertoire table contains 70,000 to 95,000 distinct CDR3 sequences. Sequenced: naive CXCR3- CD8+ T cells from blood. These TCRs come from a human donor in good health. Some clones in this sample may be carry-over from other donors' samples. The CDR3 runs from the conserved cysteine through the conserved F or W. Each record gives: J gene, V gene, CDR3 protein.

TRBJ1-1 | TRBV3-1 | CASSLHTQNTEAFF
TRBJ2-7 | TRBV21-1 | CASSTRTGDSYEQYF
TRBJ2-1 | TRBV5-1 | CASRPSGGEYNEQFF
TRBJ2-1 | TRBV28 | CASSLRRVDNNEQFF
TRBJ2-1 | TRBV9 | CASSVGGGHSYNEQFF
TRBJ2-7 | TRBV7-9 | CASSHPGARGDEQYF
TRBJ2-3 | TRBV28 | CASSPAIESSTDTQYF
TRBJ1-2 | TRBV29-1 | CSAVEGSIPYGYTF
TRBJ2-1 | TRBV28 | CASSLRVDEQFF
TRBJ2-2 | TRBV14 | CASSLGTGIFTGELFF